This T cell receptor beta chain comes out of a study of response to subunit inactivated influenza vaccine. Findings of the study overall: That few new T cells are recruited by each seasonal influenza vaccination was the authors' suggestion.

Points on this clonotype: What it binds is not known.

TCRdb used MiXCR to reprocess the RT-PCR reads, holding one entry per CDR3 protein. The sample has 300,000 to 350,000 distinct CDR3 sequences; around a fifth are singletons. Trimming at V came to 0 bases and at J to 0 bases, leaving 18 bases not matched to a gene. The CDR3 has 21 residues. Germline V gene sequence: CDR1 SGHAT, CDR2 FQNNGV. This sequence was found in a man aged 45 to 70 who received an inactivated influenza vaccine. The genes are TRBV11-2 and TRBJ2-3; 7 bases agree with TRBD2. Sample: PBMCs from blood, taken around 22 months after vaccination. The DNA for the CDR3 is TGTGCCAGCAGCTTAGATCAGGGAGGGCCGCTATTGTTAACTAGCACAGATACGCAGTATTTT. Residues: CASSLDQGGPLLLTSTDTQYF. Drawing the rest from reference TRBV11-2 and TRBJ2-3, the complete variable domain is EAGVAQSPRYKIIEKRQSVAFWCNPISGHATLYWYQQILGQGPKLLIQFQNNGVVDDSQLPKDRFSAERLKGVDSTLKIQPAKLEDSAVYLCASSLDQGGPLLLTSTDTQYFGPGTRLTVL.